A selection of T cell receptor beta chains follows, all from one sample in a study of blood T cell repertoires in COVID-19. The method was immunoSEQ multiplex PCR; TCRdb's version includes in-frame clones alone and lacks a portion of them. The table includes about 45,000 clones, over 80% detected once. The sequencing sample was made of peripheral blood. All receptors derive from a man older than 75 in a cohort sampled during active COVID-19. CDR3s include the opening cysteine and the closing phenylalanine or tryptophan. A D gene is named only where the DNA matches it firmly. Size tells how often a clone was seen (once, few, many) or the class of an expanded clone, and some rows leave it out.

cdr3_length,v_call,j_call,clone_size,d_call,cdr3_aa,cdr3_nt
13,TRBV7-2,TRBJ1-1,.,.,CASKIDTNTEAFF,TGTGCCAGCAAAATAGACACGAACACTGAAGCTTTCTTT
13,TRBV7-2,TRBJ2-7,.,.,CASSSPGGREQYF,TGTGCCAGCAGCTCCCCCGGGGGGCGAGAGCAGTACTTC
13,TRBV9,TRBJ2-7,.,.,CASSVQGSYEQYF,TGTGCCAGCAGCGTACAGGGTTCCTACGAGCAGTACTTC
13,TRBV3-1/TRBV3-2,TRBJ1-1,.,.,CASSQDQLTEAFF,TGTGCCAGCAGCCAAGATCAACTAACTGAAGCTTTCTTT
16,TRBV18,TRBJ2-4,.,TRBD1,CASSPQGALAKNIQYF,TGTGCCAGCTCACCTCAGGGGGCCCTAGCCAAAAACATTCAGTACTTC
16,TRBV7-2,TRBJ2-3,.,TRBD2,CASSLYTSGGEVGQYF,TGTGCCAGCAGCTTGTATACTAGCGGGGGAGAAGTGGGGCAGTATTTT
14,TRBV28,TRBJ1-5,.,TRBD1,CASSSGTGYQPQHF,TGTGCCAGCAGTTCCGGGACAGGGTATCAGCCCCAGCATTTT
18,TRBV28,TRBJ2-1,.,TRBD1,CASSTGTGKQGGYNEQFF,TGTGCCAGCAGTACCGGGACAGGGAAACAAGGGGGTTACAATGAGCAGTTCTTC
13,TRBV7-2,TRBJ2-5,.,.,CASSLRRGETQYF,TGTGCCAGCAGTCTGAGAAGAGGGGAGACCCAGTACTTC
15,TRBV6-6,TRBJ1-2,once,TRBD1,CASSPRQGASYGYTF,TGTGCCAGCAGTCCCCGACAGGGGGCAAGCTATGGCTACACCTTC
13,TRBV2,TRBJ1-6,once,.,CASSDERASPLHF,TGTGCCAGCAGTGACGAGCGTGCTTCACCCCTCCACTTT
15,TRBV30,TRBJ2-1,.,TRBD2,CAWSSTSGGYNEQFF,TGTGCCTGGAGCTCGACTAGCGGGGGATACAATGAGCAGTTCTTC
15,TRBV7-2,TRBJ2-5,.,TRBD2,CASSGLAGFQETQYF,TGTGCCAGCAGTGGACTAGCGGGTTTCCAAGAGACCCAGTACTTC
15,TRBV5-1,TRBJ1-1,.,TRBD1,CASSLAPGQGAEAFF,TGCGCCAGCAGCTTGGCCCCCGGACAGGGGGCTGAAGCTTTCTTT
18,TRBV6-4,TRBJ2-1,.,TRBD2,CASSRASGTSDSLNEQFF,TGTGCCAGCAGTAGGGCTAGCGGGACTAGTGACTCCCTCAATGAGCAGTTCTTC
14,TRBV15,TRBJ2-5,.,TRBD1,CATSIDRVQETQYF,TGTGCCACCAGCATAGACAGGGTCCAAGAGACCCAGTACTTC
14,TRBV6-5,TRBJ2-7,.,.,CASRQLWGLSEQYF,TGTGCCAGCAGGCAGCTTTGGGGCCTAAGCGAGCAGTACTTC
15,TRBV7-8,TRBJ2-5,.,TRBD2,CASSSGLAGGPSQYF,TGTGCCAGCAGCTCGGGACTAGCGGGAGGGCCTTCCCAGTACTTC
15,TRBV30,TRBJ2-3,.,.,CAWSVPLGLTDTQYF,TGTGCCTGGAGTGTACCCCTCGGGTTAACAGATACGCAGTATTTT
17,TRBV7-2,TRBJ2-2,once,TRBD2,CASKKPGLAGASGELFF,TGTGCCAGCAAAAAACCGGGACTAGCGGGAGCTTCCGGGGAGCTGTTTTTT
16,TRBV5-1,TRBJ2-3,once,.,CASSLVAGLVQDTQYF,TGCGCCAGCAGCTTGGTGGCAGGGCTGGTCCAGGATACGCAGTATTTT
16,TRBV10-2,TRBJ1-3,.,.,CASSESGRASGNTIYF,TGCGCCAGCAGTGAGTCAGGCAGGGCCAGTGGAAACACCATATATTTT
15,TRBV19,TRBJ1-5,.,.,CASSATGNSNQPQHF,TGTGCCAGTAGTGCGACAGGTAATAGCAATCAGCCCCAGCATTTT
14,TRBV18,TRBJ2-7,.,.,CASSPPEGYYEQYF,TGTGCCAGCTCACCACCAGAGGGCTACTACGAGCAGTACTTC
15,TRBV28,TRBJ2-2,.,TRBD1,CASSSHRGRTGELFF,TGTGCCAGCAGTTCCCACAGGGGGCGAACCGGGGAGCTGTTTTTT
14,TRBV14,TRBJ2-3,few,.,CASSQGLATDTQYF,TGTGCCAGCAGCCAAGGGCTAGCGACAGATACGCAGTATTTT